This TCR beta chain comes out of a study of cytomegalovirus exposure and HLA in healthy donors. Study outcomes and limitations: By a later analysis, the bulk of CMV-associated TCR beta chains appeared HLA-restricted. The presence/absence work took it that sequencing depth was about the same across donors.

Of note for this clone: Antigen specificity is unknown.

This CDR3 has 15 residues. Germline assignment: CDR1 SGHTA and CDR2 FQGTGA. The V and J ends lost 5 bases and 10 bases, in that order; junction bases with no gene match: 10. The PCR was carried out with 60 Vbeta primers and 13 Jbeta primers. The repertoire was sequenced with immunoSEQ multiplex PCR; TCRdb's copy has only in-frame clones and lacks some. The table shows roughly 190,000 clones, with more than 70% occurring only once. This TCR was recovered from a woman in her thirties or forties in good health and CMV-seronegative. The specimen sequenced was PBMCs. The chain joins TRBV7-3 to TRBJ2-1, with 11 bases fitting TRBD2. CDR3 sequence reads: CASSPVAGGPEEQFF. CDR3 DNA sequence: TGTGCCAGCAGCCCCGTAGCGGGAGGGCCGGAAGAGCAGTTCTTC.